These 24 T cell receptor beta chains came from one sample sequenced in a study of blood T cell repertoires in COVID-19. Repertoires were generated with immunoSEQ multiplex PCR, while TCRdb's copy carries only in-frame clones and drops some. The data show around 200,000 clones, around 82% seen once. Material for sequencing was peripheral blood. These receptors came from a man aged 50 to 60 with active or convalescent COVID-19.

The rearrangement links TRBV3-1 (or the pseudogene TRBV3-2) to TRBJ1-5; D gene ambiguous. V lost 0 bases and J lost 8, with 11 bases in between. The CDR3 covers 14 residues. Germline V CDR1 and CDR2: LGHDT, YNNKEL (reference sequence). CDR3 sequence (DNA): TGTGCCAGCAGCCAAGATTTACGAGTTGAGCCCCAGCATTTT. Encoded protein: CASSQDLRVEPQHF.

The V and J genes are TRBV19 and TRBJ1-1, with D perhaps matching TRBD1 (5 bases). The length of the CDR3 is 19 residues. CDR1 and CDR2 from the germline V gene are LNHDA and SQIVND (reference sequence). The V end was cut by 5 bases, the J end by 1 base, with 26 bases between. CDR3 DNA sequence: TGTGCCAGTAGTGCGTATGCCCCCGGGGGACCACTTTGGAACACTGAAGCTTTCTTT. This sequence encodes CASSAYAPGGPLWNTEAFF.

This clone has more than one count but fewer than ten. This rearrangement joins TRBV15 to TRBJ2-3; TRBD2 aligns across 9 bases. V shed 1 base and J 3 bases; nucleotides not matched to a gene: 5. The CDR3 is 16 amino acids. CDR1 and CDR2 (germline): LNHNV, YYDKDF (reference sequence). CDR3 sequence reads: CATSRAAAGGTDTQYF. CDR3 DNA sequence: TGTGCCACCAGCAGAGCGGCAGCGGGGGGAACAGATACGCAGTATTTT.

The V and J genes are TRBV28 and TRBJ2-3; 12 positions match TRBD2. This CDR3 is built from 18 residues. CDR1 and CDR2 from the germline V gene are MDHEN and SYDVKM. The junction had 12 bases not matched to a gene; V was cut back by 6 bases and J by 2 bases. The CDR3 here is CASRGLAGSPLFTDTQYF. The CDR3 coding sequence is TGTGCCAGCAGAGGACTAGCGGGGTCCCCTCTGTTCACAGATACGCAGTATTTT. The variable domain in full, with the rest retrieved from reference TRBV28 and TRBJ2-3, is DVKVTQSSRYLVKRTGEKVFLECVQDMDHENMFWYRQDPGLGLRLIYFSYDVKMKEKGDIPEGYSVSREKKERFSLILESASTNQTSMYLCASRGLAGSPLFTDTQYFGPGTRLTVL.

The chain couples TRBV7-2 to TRBJ2-7; 9 bases align to TRBD2. V gave up 4 bases and J gave up 6 bases; unmatched junction bases: 4. The V gene's germline CDR1 is SGHTA and CDR2 FQGNSA. The CDR3 extends over 13 amino acids. CDR3 region: CASSSPAGGEQYF. The CDR3 DNA follows: TGTGCCAGCAGCTCACCAGCGGGGGGCGAGCAGTACTTC. Full variable domain (rest looked up from reference TRBV7-2 and TRBJ2-7): GAGVSQSPSNKVTEKGKDVELRCDPISGHTALYWYRQSLGQGLEFLIYFQGNSAPDKSGLPSDRFSAERTGGSVSTLTIQRTQQEDSAVYLCASSSPAGGEQYFGPGTRLTVT.

The chain joins TRBV15 to TRBJ2-2; maybe TRBD1 (6 bases). The V end lost 6 bases, the J end lost 1 base, and 12 bases lay between the germline ends. Germline values: CDR1 LNHNV, CDR2 YYDKDF (reference sequence). CDR3 length equals 15 residues. The CDR3 sequence: CATRGGRGNTGELFF. In DNA, the CDR3 is TGTGCCACCAGAGGAGGCAGGGGGAACACCGGGGAGCTGTTTTTT.

The chain combines TRBV19 with TRBJ2-4; TRBD2 matches 7 bases. With 5 bases clipped from V and 9 bases from J, the junction kept 7 bases outside the gene matches. The CDR3 has 13 residues. Germline V gene sequence: CDR1 LNHDA, CDR2 SQIVND (reference sequence). CDR3 DNA sequence: TGTGCCAGTAGTCCACGGGAGGCGGGCATTCAGTACTTC. As protein: CASSPREAGIQYF.

The chain employs TRBV3-1 (or the pseudogene TRBV3-2) and TRBJ2-1, with TRBD2 matching 9 bases. The CDR3 length is 16 residues. The germline V gene has CDR1 LGHDT and CDR2 YNNKEL (reference sequence). With 6 bases clipped from V and 2 bases from J, the junction kept 8 bases outside the gene matches. CDR3 loop: CASSRPSGVTYNEQFF. The CDR3, as DNA: TGTGCCAGCAGTCGACCTAGCGGGGTGACCTACAATGAGCAGTTCTTC.

The gene calls are TRBV7-2 and TRBJ2-7; 9 positions agree with TRBD1. The CDR3 covers 15 residues. Germline V gives CDR1 SGHTA, CDR2 FQGNSA. The trim removed 4 bases at V and 6 bases at J, leaving 10 bases unmatched. CDR3 region: CASSYTGTGPLEQYF. The CDR3 coding sequence is TGTGCCAGCAGCTATACCGGGACAGGGCCTCTCGAGCAGTACTTC. The whole variable domain, filled in from reference TRBV7-2 and TRBJ2-7, reads GAGVSQSPSNKVTEKGKDVELRCDPISGHTALYWYRQSLGQGLEFLIYFQGNSAPDKSGLPSDRFSAERTGGSVSTLTIQRTQQEDSAVYLCASSYTGTGPLEQYFGPGTRLTVT.

The gene calls are TRBV5-4 and TRBJ2-3, with TRBD2 matching 9 bases. This CDR3 is 16 amino acids long. Germline V gene lookup returns CDR1 SGHNT and CDR2 YYREEE (reference sequence). Trimming cost V 4 bases and J 2 bases; bases outside gene matches: 8. CDR3 in DNA: TGTGCCAGCAGCACCGGGACTAGCCACTCCACAGATACGCAGTATTTT. Its protein is CASSTGTSHSTDTQYF.

The chain employs TRBV4-2 and TRBJ2-3, with TRBD2 identical over 15 bases. The CDR3 is made up of 17 amino acids. The J segment lost 2 bases and the V segment lost 3 bases, leaving 3 bases of the junction unmatched. From germline, CDR1 is LGHNA and CDR2 YNFKEQ. This CDR3 is CASSQGTSGGNTDTQYF. CDR3 DNA sequence: TGTGCCAGCAGCCAGGGGACTAGCGGGGGGAACACAGATACGCAGTATTTT.

As regards this clone: One end of the junction fails to match germline, which may point to a read error. The chain couples TRBV4-1 to TRBJ2-2, with 9 bases aligning to TRBD2. CDR1 is MGHRA, CDR2 YSYEKL, per germline. The CDR3 extends over 17 amino acids. CDR3 sequence: CARSPRRGGGGTGELFF. Written as DNA, the CDR3 is TGCGCCCGCAGCCCTAGGCGGGGCGGGGGGGGCACCGGGGAGCTGTTTTTT.

The chain joins TRBV19 to TRBJ2-7; 11 bases are shared with TRBD1. The CDR3 spans 14 residues. V gave up 4 bases and J gave up 5 bases; unmatched junction bases: 4. Looked up from germline, CDR1 is LNHDA and CDR2 is SQIVND (reference sequence). The CDR3 spells CASSTSDRGHEQYF. The DNA for the CDR3 is TGTGCCAGTAGTACTTCGGACAGGGGGCACGAGCAGTACTTC.

This clone appeared once. The rearrangement uses TRBV14 and TRBJ2-5, with TRBD1 matching 7 bases. This CDR3 has 18 amino acids. V gave up 0 bases and J gave up 0 bases; unmatched junction bases: 10. Germline V CDR1 and CDR2: SGHDN, FVKESK. In nucleotides, the CDR3 is TGTGCCAGCAGCCAAGACGACTTAGGGGGCAGGTACCAAGAGACCCAGTACTTC. Protein product: CASSQDDLGGRYQETQYF.

The chain combines TRBV5-6 with TRBJ1-2; 7 bases agree with TRBD1. Germline V lookup: CDR1 SGHDT, CDR2 YYEEEE. CDR3 size: 13 residues. The J segment lost 2 bases and the V segment lost 3 bases, leaving 1 base of the junction unmatched. CDR3 in amino acids: CASSSGGNYGYTF. The DNA for the CDR3 is TGTGCCAGCAGCTCAGGGGGAAACTATGGCTACACCTTC. Using reference TRBV5-6 and TRBJ1-2 for the parts outside the CDR3, the full variable domain is DAGVTQSPTHLIKTRGQQVTLRCSPKSGHDTVSWYQQALGQGPQFIFQYYEEEERQRGNFPDRFSGHQFPNYSSELNVNALLLGDSALYLCASSSGGNYGYTFGSGTRLTVV.

This sequence joins TRBV7-9 and TRBJ1-1; D may be TRBD1 (5 bases). The germline V gene has CDR1 SEHNR and CDR2 FQNEAQ (reference sequence). Trimming took off 5 bases at V and 1 base at J, with 8 bases between the two ends. CDR3 length: 13 amino acids. CDR3 in amino acids: CASSQGQNTEAFF. CDR3 in DNA: TGTGCCAGCAGCCAAGGACAGAACACTGAAGCTTTCTTT.

This rearrangement joins TRBV7-8 to TRBJ2-7; D ambiguous. The CDR3 is made up of 14 amino acids. Trimming took off 5 bases at V and 0 bases at J, with 11 bases between the two ends. The V gene's germline CDR1 is SGHVS and CDR2 FQNEAQ. The CDR3 reads CASSPYGFSYEQYF. The DNA of the CDR3 is TGTGCCAGCAGCCCATACGGGTTCTCCTACGAGCAGTACTTC.

Only one count was recorded for this clone. The chain combines TRBV6-1 with TRBJ1-2; a weak D match, TRBD1 (5 bases). The V end lost 1 base, the J end lost 5 bases, and 14 bases lay between the germline ends. CDR3 size: 15 residues. Germline CDR1 reads MNHNS; CDR2 reads SASEGT. The CDR3 loop is CASSEVDRSLYGYTF. Written as DNA, the CDR3 is TGTGCCAGCAGTGAAGTCGACAGATCCCTTTATGGCTACACCTTC.

This clone was seen a few times. This chain links TRBV9 with TRBJ2-5; 10 bases fit TRBD2. After removal of 4 bases from V and 5 bases from J, the junction contained 11 bases not matched to a gene. The CDR3 loop spans 16 amino acids. Germline CDR1 SGDLS, CDR2 YYNGEE. CDR3 region: CASSQVTSGGVETQYF. The CDR3 coding sequence is TGTGCCAGCAGCCAGGTTACGAGCGGGGGGGTCGAGACCCAGTACTTC.

This clone was seen only a few times. The chain carries TRBV14 and TRBJ1-6; D possibly corresponds to TRBD1 (5 bases). This CDR3 spans 14 amino acids. The V gene lost 5 bases and the J gene lost 7 bases, with 12 bases spanning the gap. Germline CDR1 and CDR2: SGHDN and FVKESK. For the CDR3, the DNA is TGTGCCAGCAGCTTGTCTGCAGGGAATTCACCCCTCCACTTT. Translation gives CASSLSAGNSPLHF.

The rearrangement links TRBV19 to TRBJ2-1, with D perhaps TRBD2 (6 bases). The V gene's germline CDR1 is LNHDA and CDR2 SQIVND (reference sequence). Trimming cost V 3 bases and J 8 bases, with 17 bases left between them. This CDR3 contains 15 residues. The CDR3 loop is CASSIRGGEFDEQFF. The CDR3 DNA follows: TGTGCCAGTAGTATTCGGGGCGGGGAGTTCGATGAGCAGTTCTTC.

The CDR3 nucleotides are TGTGCCAGCGGACAGAGCTCCTATAATTCACCCCTCCACTTT. This encodes CASGQSSYNSPLHF. J is TRBJ1-6 and V is TRBV19; a possible D gene is TRBD1 (6 bases). The CDR3 sequence is 14 residues long. From germline, CDR1 is LNHDA and CDR2 SQIVND (reference sequence). V lost 9 bases and J lost 0, with 9 bases in between.

The genes are TRBV20-1 and TRBJ2-1; D ambiguous. Trimming left V 3 bases short and J 4 bases short, with 13 bases between. There are 14 residues in the CDR3. Per germline, CDR1 DFQATT and CDR2 SNEGSKA (reference sequence). CDR3 nucleotide sequence: TGCAGTGCTAGTAACTCCCCCTCTTACAATGAGCAGTTCTTC. Translated, it gives CSASNSPSYNEQFF.

CDR3 in amino acids: CASSQVGRGGTEAFF. CDR3 DNA: TGTGCCAGCAGCCAAGTCGGAAGGGGAGGTACTGAAGCTTTCTTT. V is TRBV4-2 and J is TRBJ1-1, with D maybe TRBD1 (5 bases). The CDR3 has 15 residues. Germline-derived CDR1 and CDR2 are LGHNA and YNFKEQ. Trimming cost V 1 base and J 5 bases, with 14 bases left between them.